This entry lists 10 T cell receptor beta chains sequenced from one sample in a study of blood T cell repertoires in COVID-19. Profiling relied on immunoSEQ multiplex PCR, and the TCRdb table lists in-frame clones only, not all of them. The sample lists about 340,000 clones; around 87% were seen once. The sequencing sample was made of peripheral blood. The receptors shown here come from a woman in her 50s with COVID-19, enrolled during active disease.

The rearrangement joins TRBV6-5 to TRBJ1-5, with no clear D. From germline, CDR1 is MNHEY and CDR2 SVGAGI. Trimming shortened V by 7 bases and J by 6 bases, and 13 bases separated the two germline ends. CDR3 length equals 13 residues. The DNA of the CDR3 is TGTGCCAGCACCTACTTAATGGTTCAGCCCCAGCATTTT. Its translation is CASTYLMVQPQHF.

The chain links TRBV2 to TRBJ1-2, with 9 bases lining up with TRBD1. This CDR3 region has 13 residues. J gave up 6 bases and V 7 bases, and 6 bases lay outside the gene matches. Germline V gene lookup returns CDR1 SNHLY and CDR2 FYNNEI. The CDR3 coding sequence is TGTGCCAGCACCCACAGGGGGCGGGATGGCTACACCTTC. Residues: CASTHRGRDGYTF.

The CDR3 here is CASSKRGRFNYGYTF. The CDR3 DNA reads as TGTGCCAGCAGCAAAAGGGGCAGGTTTAACTATGGCTACACCTTC. The chain couples TRBV21-1 to TRBJ1-2; the table gives TRBD1 as D, unverified against the DNA. TRBV21-1 is tagged as a pseudogene. The CDR3 extends over 15 amino acids.

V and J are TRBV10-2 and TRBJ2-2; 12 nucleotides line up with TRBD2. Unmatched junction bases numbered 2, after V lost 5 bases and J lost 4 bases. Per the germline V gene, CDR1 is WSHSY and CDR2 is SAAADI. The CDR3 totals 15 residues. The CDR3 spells CASSRTSGTTGELFF. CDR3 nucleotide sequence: TGCGCCAGCAGTCGGACTAGCGGGACCACCGGGGAGCTGTTTTTT.

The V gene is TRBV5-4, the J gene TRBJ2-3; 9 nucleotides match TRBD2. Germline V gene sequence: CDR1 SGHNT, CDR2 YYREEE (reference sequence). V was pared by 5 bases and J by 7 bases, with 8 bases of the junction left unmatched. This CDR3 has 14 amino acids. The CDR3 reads CASRTAGGSNTQYF. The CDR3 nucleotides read TGTGCCAGCAGAACAGCGGGAGGTTCCAATACGCAGTATTTT.

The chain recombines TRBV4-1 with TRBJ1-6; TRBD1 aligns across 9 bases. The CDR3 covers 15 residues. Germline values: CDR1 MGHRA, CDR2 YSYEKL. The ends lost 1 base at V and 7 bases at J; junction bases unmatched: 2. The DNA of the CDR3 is TGCGCCAGCAGCCAAGGGACAGGGGCCAATTCACCCCTCCACTTT. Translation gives CASSQGTGANSPLHF.

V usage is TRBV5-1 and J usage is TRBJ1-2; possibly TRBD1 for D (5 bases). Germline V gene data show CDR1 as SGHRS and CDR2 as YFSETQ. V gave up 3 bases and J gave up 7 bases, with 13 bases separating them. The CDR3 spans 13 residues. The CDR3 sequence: CASSSQGSPGYTF. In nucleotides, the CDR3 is TGCGCCAGCAGCTCGCAGGGCTCTCCTGGCTACACCTTC. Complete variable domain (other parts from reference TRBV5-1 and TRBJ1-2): KAGVTQTPRYLIKTRGQQVTLSCSPISGHRSVSWYQQTPGQGLQFLFEYFSETQRNKGNFPGRFSGRQFSNSRSEMNVSTLELGDSALYLCASSSQGSPGYTFGSGTRLTVV.

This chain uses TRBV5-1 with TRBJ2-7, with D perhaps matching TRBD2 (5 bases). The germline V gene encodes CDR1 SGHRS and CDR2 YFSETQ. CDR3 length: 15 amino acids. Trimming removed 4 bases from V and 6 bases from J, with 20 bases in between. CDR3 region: CASSAETRGSSEQYF. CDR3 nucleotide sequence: TGCGCCAGCAGCGCCGAAACTAGAGGGTCGTCCGAGCAGTACTTC.

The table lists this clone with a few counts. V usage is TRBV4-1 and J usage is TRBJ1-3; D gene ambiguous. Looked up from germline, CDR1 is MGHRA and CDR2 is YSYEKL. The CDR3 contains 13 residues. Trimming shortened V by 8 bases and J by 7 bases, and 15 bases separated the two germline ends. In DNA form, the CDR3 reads TGCGCCAGCCCTACCGGAGAACGGAACACCATATATTTT. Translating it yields CASPTGERNTIYF.

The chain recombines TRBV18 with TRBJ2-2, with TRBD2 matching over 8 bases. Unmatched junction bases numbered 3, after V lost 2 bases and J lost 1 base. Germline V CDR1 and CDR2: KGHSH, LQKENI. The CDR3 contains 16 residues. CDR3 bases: TGTGCCAGCTCACCATATGCGGGAGGGAACACCGGGGAGCTGTTTTTT. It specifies CASSPYAGGNTGELFF.